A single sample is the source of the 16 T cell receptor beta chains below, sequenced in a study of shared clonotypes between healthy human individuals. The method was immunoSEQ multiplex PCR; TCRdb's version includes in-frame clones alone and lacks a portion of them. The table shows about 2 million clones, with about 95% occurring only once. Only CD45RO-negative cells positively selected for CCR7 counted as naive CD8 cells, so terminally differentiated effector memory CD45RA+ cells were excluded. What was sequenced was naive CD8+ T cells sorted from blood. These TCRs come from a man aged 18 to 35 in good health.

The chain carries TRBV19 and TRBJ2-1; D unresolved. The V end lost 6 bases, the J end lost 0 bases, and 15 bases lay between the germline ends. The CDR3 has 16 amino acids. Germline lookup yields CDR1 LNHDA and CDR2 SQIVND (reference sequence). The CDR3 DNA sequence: TGTGCCAGTAGCCTCTTGCCCGGTGGCTCCTACAATGAGCAGTTCTTC. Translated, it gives CASSLLPGGSYNEQFF.

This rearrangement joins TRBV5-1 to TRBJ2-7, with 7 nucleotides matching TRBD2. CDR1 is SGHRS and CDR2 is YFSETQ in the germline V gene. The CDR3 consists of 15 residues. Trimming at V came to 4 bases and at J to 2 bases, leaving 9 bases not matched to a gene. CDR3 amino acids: CASSAPEAGAYEQYF. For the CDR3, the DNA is TGCGCCAGCAGCGCCCCGGAGGCGGGGGCCTACGAGCAGTACTTC.

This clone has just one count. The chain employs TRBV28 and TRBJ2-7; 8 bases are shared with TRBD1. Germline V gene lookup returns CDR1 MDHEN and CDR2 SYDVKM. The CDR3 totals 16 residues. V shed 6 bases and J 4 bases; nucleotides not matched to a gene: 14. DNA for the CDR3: TGTGCCAGCAGCAGACCGCAGGGGGCCTCGTTATACGAGCAGTACTTC. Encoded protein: CASSRPQGASLYEQYF.

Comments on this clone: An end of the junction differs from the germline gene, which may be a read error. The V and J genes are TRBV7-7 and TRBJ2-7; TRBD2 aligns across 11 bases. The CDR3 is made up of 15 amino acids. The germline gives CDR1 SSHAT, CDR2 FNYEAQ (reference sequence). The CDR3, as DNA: TGTGCTAGCAGCTTAGCGGGAGGGCCGGCCTACGAGCAGTACTTC. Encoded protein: CASSLAGGPAYEQYF.

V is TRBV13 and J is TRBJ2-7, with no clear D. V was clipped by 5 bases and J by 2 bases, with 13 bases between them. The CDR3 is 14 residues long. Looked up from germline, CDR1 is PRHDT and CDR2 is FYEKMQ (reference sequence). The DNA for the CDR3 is TGTGCCAGCAGCCCCCGTGATAGAGCCTACGAGCAGTACTTC. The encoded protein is CASSPRDRAYEQYF.

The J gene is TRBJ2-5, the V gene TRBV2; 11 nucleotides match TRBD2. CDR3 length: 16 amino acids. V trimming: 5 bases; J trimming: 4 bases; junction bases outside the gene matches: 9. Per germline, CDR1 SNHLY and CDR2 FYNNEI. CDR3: CASSPNLAGGSETQYF. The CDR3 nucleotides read TGTGCCAGCAGTCCCAACCTAGCGGGGGGTTCAGAGACCCAGTACTTC.

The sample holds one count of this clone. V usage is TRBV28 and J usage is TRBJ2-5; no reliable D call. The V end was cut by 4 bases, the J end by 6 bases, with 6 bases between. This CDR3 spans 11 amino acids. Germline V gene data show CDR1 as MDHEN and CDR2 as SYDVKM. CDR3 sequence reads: CASSSKKTQYF. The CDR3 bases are TGTGCCAGCAGTTCGAAGAAGACCCAGTACTTC.

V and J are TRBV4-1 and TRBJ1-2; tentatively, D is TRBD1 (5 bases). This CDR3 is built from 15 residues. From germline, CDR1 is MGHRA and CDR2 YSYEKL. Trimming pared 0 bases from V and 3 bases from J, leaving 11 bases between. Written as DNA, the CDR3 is TGCGCCAGCAGCCAAGATCCAGGGATGGACTATGGCTACACCTTC. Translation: CASSQDPGMDYGYTF.

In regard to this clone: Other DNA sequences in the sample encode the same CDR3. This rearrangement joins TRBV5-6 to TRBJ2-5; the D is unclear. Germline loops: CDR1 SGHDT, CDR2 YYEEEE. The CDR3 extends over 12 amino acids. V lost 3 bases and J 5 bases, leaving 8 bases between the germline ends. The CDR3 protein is CASSWSVETQYF. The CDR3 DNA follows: TGTGCCAGCAGCTGGTCGGTGGAGACCCAGTACTTC.

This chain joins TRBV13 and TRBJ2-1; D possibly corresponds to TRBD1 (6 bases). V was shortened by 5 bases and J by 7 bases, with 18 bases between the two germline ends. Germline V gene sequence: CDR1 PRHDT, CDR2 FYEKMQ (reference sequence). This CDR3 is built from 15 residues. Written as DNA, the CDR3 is TGTGCCAGCAGCCCACAGGGCTCCGGGGCTAATGAGCAGTTCTTC. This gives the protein CASSPQGSGANEQFF.

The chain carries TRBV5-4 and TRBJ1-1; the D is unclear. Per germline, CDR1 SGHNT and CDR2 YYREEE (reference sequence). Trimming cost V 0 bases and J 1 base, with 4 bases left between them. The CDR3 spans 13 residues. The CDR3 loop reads CASSLERNTEAFF. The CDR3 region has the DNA TGTGCCAGCAGCTTGGAAAGGAACACTGAAGCTTTCTTT.

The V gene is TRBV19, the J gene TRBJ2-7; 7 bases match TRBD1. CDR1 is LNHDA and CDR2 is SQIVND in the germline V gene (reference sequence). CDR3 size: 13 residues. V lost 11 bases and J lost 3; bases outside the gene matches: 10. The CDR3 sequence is CASTGTDGYEQYF. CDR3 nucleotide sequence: TGTGCCTCAACCGGGACAGATGGCTACGAGCAGTACTTC.

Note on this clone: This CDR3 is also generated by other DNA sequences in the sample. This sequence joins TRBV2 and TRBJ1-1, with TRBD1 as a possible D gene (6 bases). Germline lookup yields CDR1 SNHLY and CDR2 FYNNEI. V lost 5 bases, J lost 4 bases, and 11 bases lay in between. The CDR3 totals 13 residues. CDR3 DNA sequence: TGTGCCAGCAGTCCGAGGGGGGGCACTGAAGCTTTCTTT. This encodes CASSPRGGTEAFF. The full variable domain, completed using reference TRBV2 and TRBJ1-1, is EPEVTQTPSHQVTQMGQEVILRCVPISNHLYFYWYRQILGQKVEFLVSFYNNEISEKSEIFDDQFSVERPDGSNFTLKIRSTKLEDSAMYFCASSPRGGTEAFFGQGTRLTVV.

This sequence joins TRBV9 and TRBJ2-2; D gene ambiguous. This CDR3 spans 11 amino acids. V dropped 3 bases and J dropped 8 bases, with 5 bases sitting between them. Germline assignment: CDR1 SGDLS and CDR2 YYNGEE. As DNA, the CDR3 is TGTGCCAGCAGCGACCAGGGGGAGCTGTTTTTT. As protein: CASSDQGELFF.

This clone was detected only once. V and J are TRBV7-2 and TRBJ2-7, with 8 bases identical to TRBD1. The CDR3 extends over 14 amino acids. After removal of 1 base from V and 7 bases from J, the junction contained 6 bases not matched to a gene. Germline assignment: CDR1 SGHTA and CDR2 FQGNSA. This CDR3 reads CASSLDVRGPEQYF. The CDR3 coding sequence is TGTGCCAGCAGCTTAGACGTCAGGGGGCCGGAGCAGTACTTC.

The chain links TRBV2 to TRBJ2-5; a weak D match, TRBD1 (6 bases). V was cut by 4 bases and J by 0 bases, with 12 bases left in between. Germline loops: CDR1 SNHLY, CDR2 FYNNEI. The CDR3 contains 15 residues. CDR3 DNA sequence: TGTGCCAGCAGTGTCAGGGGTCCTAACCAAGAGACCCAGTACTTC. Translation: CASSVRGPNQETQYF.